What follows is one T cell receptor beta chain and its context. The antigen remains undetermined. The data stem from a study of T cell responses to AZD1222 COVID-19 vaccine. Overall study: Pooled in the analysis were second doses at about 4 or about 12 weeks. Notes on the study in general: Dominant at 160-218 and 743-854, vaccine-associated CD4 TCRs also spanned spike. Two AZD1222 administrations were followed by greater Spike-specific TCR breadth and depth. Females made up more of the donors, who were largely white British, and clonal diversity may have come out too low.

Produced via immunoSEQ multiplex PCR; TCRdb's table is partial and in-frame only. Of about 120,000 clones in the sample, around nine tenths were seen once. V dropped 4 bases and J dropped 8 bases, with 24 bases sitting between them. This CDR3 region has 16 residues. The source was peripheral blood, collected on day 0 of AZD1222 vaccination. V usage is TRBV5-3 and J usage is TRBJ1-2; D is perhaps TRBD1 (6 bases). TRBV5-3 is an ORF; its function is uncertain. This clonotype was sampled from an adult in good health. Written as DNA, the CDR3 is TGTGCCAGAAGCCCGACTCAAACTGACAGGAGTTTGGGCTACACCTTC. This codes for CARSPTQTDRSLGYTF.